This T cell receptor (beta chain) was identified during a study of blood T cell repertoires in COVID-19. Study-level background: Samples taken during acute and convalescent COVID-19 were collected in the United States, Italy and Spain. T cells, B-cell-depleted T cells, or PBMCs provided the cDNA or gDNA that served as material.

There are a few counts of this clone. The V end was cut by 5 bases, the J end by 9 bases, with 20 bases between. From germline, CDR1 is MNHEY and CDR2 SMNVEV (reference sequence). The CDR3 consists of 16 residues. Original methodology: For nucleated cells, counts were estimated from reference gene primer amplification. Using immunoSEQ multiplex PCR, the repertoire was profiled, and TCRdb retains in-frame clones only, with some absent. The V and J calls and clone size come from that table; D and trimming were worked out from the DNA. The sample consists of about 160,000 clones, roughly 80% of them appearing once.

This receptor was taken from a man between 70 and 80 years old with acute or convalescent COVID-19. This chain uses TRBV27 with TRBJ1-6; no firm D call. The material sequenced was peripheral blood. CDR3 in DNA: TGTGCCAGCAGTGAGTCTTCAACCAACAGTGGTTCACCCCTCCACTTT. Residues: CASSESSTNSGSPLHF.